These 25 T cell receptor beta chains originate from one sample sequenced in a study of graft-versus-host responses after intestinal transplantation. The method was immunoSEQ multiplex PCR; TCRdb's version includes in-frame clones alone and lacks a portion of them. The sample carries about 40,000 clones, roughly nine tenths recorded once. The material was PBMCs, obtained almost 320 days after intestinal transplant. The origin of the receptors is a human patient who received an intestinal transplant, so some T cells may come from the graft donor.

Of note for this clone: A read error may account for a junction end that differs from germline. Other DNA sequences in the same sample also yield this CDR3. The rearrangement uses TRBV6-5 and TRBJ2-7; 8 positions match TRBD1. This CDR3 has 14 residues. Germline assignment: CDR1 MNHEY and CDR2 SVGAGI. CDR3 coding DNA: TGCGCCAGCAGTCCGGGACAGGAGACCTACGAGCAGTACTTC. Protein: CASSPGQETYEQYF.

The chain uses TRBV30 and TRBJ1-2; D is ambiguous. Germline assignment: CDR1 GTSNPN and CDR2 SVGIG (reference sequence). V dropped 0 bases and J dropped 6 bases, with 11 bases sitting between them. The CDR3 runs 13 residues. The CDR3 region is CAWSVNDGNGYTF. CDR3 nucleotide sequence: TGTGCCTGGAGTGTAAACGATGGGAATGGCTACACCTTC. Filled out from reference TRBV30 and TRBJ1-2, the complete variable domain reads SQTIHQWPATLVQPVGSPLSLECTVEGTSNPNLYWYRQAAGRGLQLLFYSVGIGQISSEVPQNLSASRPQDRQFILSSKKLLLSDSGFYLCAWSVNDGNGYTFGSGTRLTVV.

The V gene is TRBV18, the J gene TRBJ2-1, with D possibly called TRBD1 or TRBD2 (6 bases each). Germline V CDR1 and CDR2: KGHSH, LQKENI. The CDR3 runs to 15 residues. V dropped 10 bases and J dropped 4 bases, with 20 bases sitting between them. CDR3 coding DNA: TGTGCCACCATTGACCCCCGGGGGCAGTACAATGAGCAGTTCTTC. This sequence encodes CATIDPRGQYNEQFF.

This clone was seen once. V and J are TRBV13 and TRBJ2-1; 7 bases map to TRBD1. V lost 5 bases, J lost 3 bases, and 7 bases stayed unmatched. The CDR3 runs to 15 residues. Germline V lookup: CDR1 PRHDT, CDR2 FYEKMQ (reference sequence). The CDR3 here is CASSTRDSYYNEQFF. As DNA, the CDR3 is TGTGCCAGCAGCACCAGGGACAGTTACTACAATGAGCAGTTCTTC. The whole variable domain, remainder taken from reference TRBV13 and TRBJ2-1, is AAGVIQSPRHLIKEKRETATLKCYPIPRHDTVYWYQQGPGQDPQFLISFYEKMQSDKGSIPDRFSAQQFSDYHSELNMSSLELGDSALYFCASSTRDSYYNEQFFGPGTRLTVL.

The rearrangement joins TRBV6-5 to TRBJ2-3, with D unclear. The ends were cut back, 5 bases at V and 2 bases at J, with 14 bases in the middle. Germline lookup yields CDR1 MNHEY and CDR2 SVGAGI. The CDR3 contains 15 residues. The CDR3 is CASSPPAQSTDTQYF. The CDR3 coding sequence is TGTGCCAGCAGTCCCCCGGCGCAGTCCACAGATACGCAGTATTTT.

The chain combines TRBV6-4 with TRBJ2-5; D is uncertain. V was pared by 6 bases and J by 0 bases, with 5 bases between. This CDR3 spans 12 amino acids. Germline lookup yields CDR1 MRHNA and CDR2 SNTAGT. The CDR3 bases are TGTGCCAGCAGAAACTACCAAGAGACCCAGTACTTC. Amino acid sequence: CASRNYQETQYF.

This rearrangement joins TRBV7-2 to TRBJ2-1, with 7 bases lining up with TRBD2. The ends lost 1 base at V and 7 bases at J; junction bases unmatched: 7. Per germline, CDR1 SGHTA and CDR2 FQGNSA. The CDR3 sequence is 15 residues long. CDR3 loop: CASSLGKRGRNEQFF. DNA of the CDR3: TGTGCCAGCAGCTTAGGGAAGCGGGGCCGGAATGAGCAGTTCTTC.

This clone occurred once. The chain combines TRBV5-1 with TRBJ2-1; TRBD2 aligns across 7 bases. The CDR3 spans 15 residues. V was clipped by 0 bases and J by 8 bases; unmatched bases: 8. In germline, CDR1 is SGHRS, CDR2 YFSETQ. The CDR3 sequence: CASSLAGREIDEQFF. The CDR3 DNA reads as TGCGCCAGCAGCTTGGCCGGGCGGGAGATAGATGAGCAGTTCTTC. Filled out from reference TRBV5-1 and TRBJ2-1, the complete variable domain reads KAGVTQTPRYLIKTRGQQVTLSCSPISGHRSVSWYQQTPGQGLQFLFEYFSETQRNKGNFPGRFSGRQFSNSRSEMNVSTLELGDSALYLCASSLAGREIDEQFFGPGTRLTVL.

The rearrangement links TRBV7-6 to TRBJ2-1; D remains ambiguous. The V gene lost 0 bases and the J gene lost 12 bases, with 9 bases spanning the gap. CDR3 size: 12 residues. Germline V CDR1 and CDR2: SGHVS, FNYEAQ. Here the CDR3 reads CASSLAAARQFF. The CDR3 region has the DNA TGTGCCAGCAGCTTAGCGGCGGCGCGGCAGTTCTTC.

The DNA of the CDR3 is TGTGCCAGCAGTTTGGGGTTGAACACTGAAGCTTTCTTT. It translates to CASSLGLNTEAFF. V gene TRBV27 combines with J gene TRBJ1-1, with D unresolved. The CDR3 covers 13 residues. Germline V gene sequence: CDR1 MNHEY, CDR2 SMNVEV (reference sequence). V was shortened by 3 bases and J by 0 bases, with 5 bases between the two germline ends.

The CDR3 DNA is TGTGCCAGCAGTGAAGCGCTCCCTGGGGGGGTAGGCTCCTACGAGCAGTACTTC. It is translated as CASSEALPGGVGSYEQYF. The chain couples TRBV6-1 to TRBJ2-7, with 7 bases matching TRBD2. Germline assignment: CDR1 MNHNS and CDR2 SASEGT. The trim removed 0 bases at V and 0 bases at J, leaving 11 bases unmatched. CDR3 size: 18 residues.

The CDR3 nucleotides are TGTGCTAGTGGTTTCTCCCACACTGAAGCTTTCTTT. Protein sequence: CASGFSHTEAFF. V is TRBV12-5 and J is TRBJ1-1; D gene ambiguous. This CDR3 region has 12 residues. Trimming removed 3 bases from V and 3 bases from J, with 5 bases in between. The germline gives CDR1 LGHNT, CDR2 FRNRAP.

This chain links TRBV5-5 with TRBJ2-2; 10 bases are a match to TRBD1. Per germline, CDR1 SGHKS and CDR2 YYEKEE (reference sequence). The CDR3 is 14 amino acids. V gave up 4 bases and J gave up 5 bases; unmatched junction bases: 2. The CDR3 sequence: CASSKDRGTGELFF. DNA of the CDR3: TGTGCCAGCAGCAAGGACAGGGGGACCGGGGAGCTGTTTTTT.

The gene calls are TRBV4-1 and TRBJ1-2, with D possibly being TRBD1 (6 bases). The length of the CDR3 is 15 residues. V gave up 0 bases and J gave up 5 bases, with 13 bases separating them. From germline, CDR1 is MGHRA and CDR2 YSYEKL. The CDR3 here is CASSQDPEGGYGYTF. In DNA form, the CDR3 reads TGCGCCAGCAGCCAAGATCCCGAGGGGGGGTATGGCTACACCTTC.

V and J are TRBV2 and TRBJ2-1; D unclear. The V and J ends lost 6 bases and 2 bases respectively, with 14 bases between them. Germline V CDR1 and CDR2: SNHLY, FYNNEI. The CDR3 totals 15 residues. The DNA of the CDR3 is TGTGCCAGCAGCCGAACCCTTAGTGCCTACAATGAGCAGTTCTTC. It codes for CASSRTLSAYNEQFF.

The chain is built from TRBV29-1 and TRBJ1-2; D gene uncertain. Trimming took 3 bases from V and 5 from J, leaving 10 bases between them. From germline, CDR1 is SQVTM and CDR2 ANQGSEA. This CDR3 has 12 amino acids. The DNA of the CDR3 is TGCAGCGTTGACCCTACTGGATATGGCTACACCTTC. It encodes CSVDPTGYGYTF.

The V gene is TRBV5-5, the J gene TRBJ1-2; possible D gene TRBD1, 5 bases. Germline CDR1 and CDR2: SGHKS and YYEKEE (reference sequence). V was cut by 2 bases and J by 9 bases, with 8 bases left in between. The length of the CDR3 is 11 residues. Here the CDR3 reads CASSFGGSYTF. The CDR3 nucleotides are TGTGCCAGCAGCTTCGGGGGTAGCTACACCTTC.

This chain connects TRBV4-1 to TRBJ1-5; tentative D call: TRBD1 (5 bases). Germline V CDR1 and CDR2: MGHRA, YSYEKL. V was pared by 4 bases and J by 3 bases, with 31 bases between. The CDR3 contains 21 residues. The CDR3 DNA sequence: TGCGCCAGCAGCCCTCGTCCGAGAGGGGTGGACCCTTTTGTTGACAATCAGCCCCAGCATTTT. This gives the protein CASSPRPRGVDPFVDNQPQHF.

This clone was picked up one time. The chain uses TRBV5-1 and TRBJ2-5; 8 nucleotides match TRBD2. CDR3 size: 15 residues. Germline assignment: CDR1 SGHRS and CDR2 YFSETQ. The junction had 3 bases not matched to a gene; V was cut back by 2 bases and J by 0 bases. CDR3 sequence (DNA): TGCGCCAGCAGCTTACCAGCGGGGGACCAAGAGACCCAGTACTTC. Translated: CASSLPAGDQETQYF.

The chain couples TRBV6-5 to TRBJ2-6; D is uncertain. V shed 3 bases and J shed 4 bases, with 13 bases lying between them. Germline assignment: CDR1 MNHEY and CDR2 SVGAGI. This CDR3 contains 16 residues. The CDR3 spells CASSYSLGSGANVLTF. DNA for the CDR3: TGTGCCAGCAGTTATAGTTTGGGATCAGGGGCCAACGTCCTGACTTTC.

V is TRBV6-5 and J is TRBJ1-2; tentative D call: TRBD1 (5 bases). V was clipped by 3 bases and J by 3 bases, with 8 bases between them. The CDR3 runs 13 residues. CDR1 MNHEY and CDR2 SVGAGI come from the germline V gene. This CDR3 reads CASSYGRDYGYTF. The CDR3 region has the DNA TGTGCCAGCAGTTATGGCAGGGACTATGGCTACACCTTC.

For the CDR3, the DNA is TGCGCCAGCAGCTCTAAAGTGGGCACAGATACGCAGTATTTT. This encodes CASSSKVGTDTQYF. The chain links TRBV5-1 to TRBJ2-3, with D unclear. The CDR3 is made up of 14 amino acids. Trimming removed 3 bases at V and 1 base at J, with 9 bases between. Germline values: CDR1 SGHRS, CDR2 YFSETQ.

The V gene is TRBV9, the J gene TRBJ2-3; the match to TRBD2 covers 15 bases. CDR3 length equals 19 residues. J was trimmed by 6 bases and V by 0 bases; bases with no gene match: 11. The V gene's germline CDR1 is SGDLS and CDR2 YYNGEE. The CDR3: CASSVDPGLAGGPLDTQYF. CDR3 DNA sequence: TGTGCCAGCAGCGTAGACCCGGGACTAGCGGGGGGCCCCTTGGATACGCAGTATTTT.

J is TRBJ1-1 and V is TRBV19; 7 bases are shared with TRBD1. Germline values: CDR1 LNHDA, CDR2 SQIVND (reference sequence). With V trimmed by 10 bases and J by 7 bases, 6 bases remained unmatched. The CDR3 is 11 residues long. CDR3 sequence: CATSGGIEAFF. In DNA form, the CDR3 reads TGTGCCACCTCAGGGGGGATTGAAGCTTTCTTT.

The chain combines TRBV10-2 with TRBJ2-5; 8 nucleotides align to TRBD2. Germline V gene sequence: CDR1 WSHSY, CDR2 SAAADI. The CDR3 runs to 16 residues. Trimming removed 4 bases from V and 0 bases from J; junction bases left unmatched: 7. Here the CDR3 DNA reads TGCGCCAGCAGTGTGAACGGGGGGGGGTACCAAGAGACCCAGTACTTC. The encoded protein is CASSVNGGGYQETQYF.